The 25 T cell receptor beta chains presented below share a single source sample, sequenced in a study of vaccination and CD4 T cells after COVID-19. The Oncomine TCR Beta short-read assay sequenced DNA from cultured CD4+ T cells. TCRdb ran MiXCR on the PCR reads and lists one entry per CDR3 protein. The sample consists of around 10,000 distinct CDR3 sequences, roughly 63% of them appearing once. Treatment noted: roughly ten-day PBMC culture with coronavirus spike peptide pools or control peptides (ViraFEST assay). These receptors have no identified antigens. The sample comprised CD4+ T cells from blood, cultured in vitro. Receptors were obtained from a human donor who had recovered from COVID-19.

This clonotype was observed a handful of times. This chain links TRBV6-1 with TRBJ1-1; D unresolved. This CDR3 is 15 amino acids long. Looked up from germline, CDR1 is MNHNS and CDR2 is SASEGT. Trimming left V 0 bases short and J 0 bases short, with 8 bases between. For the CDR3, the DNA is TGTGCCAGCAGTGAAGCTCACGGAGTGAACACTGAAGCTTTCTTT. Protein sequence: CASSEAHGVNTEAFF.

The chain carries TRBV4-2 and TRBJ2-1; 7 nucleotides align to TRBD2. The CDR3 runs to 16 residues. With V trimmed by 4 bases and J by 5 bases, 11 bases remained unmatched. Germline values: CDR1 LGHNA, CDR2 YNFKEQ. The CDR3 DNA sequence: TGTGCCAGCAGCCGCAGTTTGCGGGGGTCCAACAATGAGCAGTTCTTC. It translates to CASSRSLRGSNNEQFF.

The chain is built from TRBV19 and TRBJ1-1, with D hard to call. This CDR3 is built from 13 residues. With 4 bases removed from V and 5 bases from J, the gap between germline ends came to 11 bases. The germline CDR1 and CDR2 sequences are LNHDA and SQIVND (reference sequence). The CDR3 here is CASSTQWGTEAFF. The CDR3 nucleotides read TGTGCCAGTAGTACTCAGTGGGGAACTGAAGCTTTCTTT.

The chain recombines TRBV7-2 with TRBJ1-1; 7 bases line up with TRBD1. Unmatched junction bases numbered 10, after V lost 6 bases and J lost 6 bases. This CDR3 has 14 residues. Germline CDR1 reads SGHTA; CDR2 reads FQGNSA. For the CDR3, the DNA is TGTGCCAGCAGGCCCTACGACAGGGCTTCTGAAGCTTTCTTT. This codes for CASRPYDRASEAFF. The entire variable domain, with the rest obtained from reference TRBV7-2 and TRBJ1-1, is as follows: GAGVSQSPSNKVTEKGKDVELRCDPISGHTALYWYRQSLGQGLEFLIYFQGNSAPDKSGLPSDRFSAERTGGSVSTLTIQRTQQEDSAVYLCASRPYDRASEAFFGQGTRLTVV.

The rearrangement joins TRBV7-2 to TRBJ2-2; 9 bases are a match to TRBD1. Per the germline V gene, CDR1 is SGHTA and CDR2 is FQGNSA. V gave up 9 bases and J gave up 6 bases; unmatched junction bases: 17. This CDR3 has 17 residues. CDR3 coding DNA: TGTGCCAGTACCCCTCGGGACAGGGAACGGTTAGCCGGGGAGCTGTTTTTT. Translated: CASTPRDRERLAGELFF. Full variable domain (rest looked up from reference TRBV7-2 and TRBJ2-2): GAGVSQSPSNKVTEKGKDVELRCDPISGHTALYWYRQSLGQGLEFLIYFQGNSAPDKSGLPSDRFSAERTGGSVSTLTIQRTQQEDSAVYLCASTPRDRERLAGELFFGEGSRLTVL.

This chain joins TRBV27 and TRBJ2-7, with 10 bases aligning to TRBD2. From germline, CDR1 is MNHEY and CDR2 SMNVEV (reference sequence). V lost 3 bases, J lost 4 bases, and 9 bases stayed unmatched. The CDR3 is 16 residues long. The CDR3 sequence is CASSFSTSGLGYEQYF. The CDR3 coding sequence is TGTGCCAGCAGTTTCTCGACTAGCGGGTTGGGGTACGAGCAGTACTTC.

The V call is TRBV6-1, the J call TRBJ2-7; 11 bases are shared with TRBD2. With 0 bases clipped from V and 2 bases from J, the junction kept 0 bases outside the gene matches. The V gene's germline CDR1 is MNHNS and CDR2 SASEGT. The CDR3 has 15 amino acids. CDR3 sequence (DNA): TGTGCCAGCAGTGAAGCTAGCGGGGGGGCCTACGAGCAGTACTTC. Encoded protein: CASSEASGGAYEQYF.

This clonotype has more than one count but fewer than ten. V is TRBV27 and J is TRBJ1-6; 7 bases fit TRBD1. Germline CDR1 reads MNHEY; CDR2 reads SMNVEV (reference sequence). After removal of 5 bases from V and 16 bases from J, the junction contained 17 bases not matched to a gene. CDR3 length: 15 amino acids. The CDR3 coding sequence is TGTGCCAGCAGTACCTCAGGGGGTGGAACAAGACCACTCCACTTT. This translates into CASSTSGGGTRPLHF.

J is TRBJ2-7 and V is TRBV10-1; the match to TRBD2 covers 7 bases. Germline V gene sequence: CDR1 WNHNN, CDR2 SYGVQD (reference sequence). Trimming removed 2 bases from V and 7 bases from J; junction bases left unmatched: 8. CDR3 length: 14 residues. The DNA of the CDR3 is TGCGCCAGCAGTGAGGAGCGGGATTTGGGTGAGCAGTACTTC. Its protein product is CASSEERDLGEQYF.

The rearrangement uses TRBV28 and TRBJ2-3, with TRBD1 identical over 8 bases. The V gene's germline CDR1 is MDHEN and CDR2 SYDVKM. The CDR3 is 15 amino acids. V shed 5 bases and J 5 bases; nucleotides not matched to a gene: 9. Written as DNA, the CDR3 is TGTGCCAGCAGTAAATCGACAGGGGCGGTAGATACGCAGTATTTT. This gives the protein CASSKSTGAVDTQYF.

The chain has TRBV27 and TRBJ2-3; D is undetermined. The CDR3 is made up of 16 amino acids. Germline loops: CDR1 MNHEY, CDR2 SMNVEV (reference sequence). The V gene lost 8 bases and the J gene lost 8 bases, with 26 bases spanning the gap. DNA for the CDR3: TGTGCCAGCCGAAAGAAGGCTGAAACCCCGAGCTCTACGCAGTATTTT. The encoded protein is CASRKKAETPSSTQYF.

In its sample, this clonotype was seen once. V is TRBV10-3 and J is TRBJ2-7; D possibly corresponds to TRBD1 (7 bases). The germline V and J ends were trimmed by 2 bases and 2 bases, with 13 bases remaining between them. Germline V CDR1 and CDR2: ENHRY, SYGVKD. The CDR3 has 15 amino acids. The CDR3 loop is CAISERAGGPYEQYF. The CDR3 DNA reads TGTGCCATCAGTGAGCGGGCAGGGGGGCCCTACGAGCAGTACTTC.

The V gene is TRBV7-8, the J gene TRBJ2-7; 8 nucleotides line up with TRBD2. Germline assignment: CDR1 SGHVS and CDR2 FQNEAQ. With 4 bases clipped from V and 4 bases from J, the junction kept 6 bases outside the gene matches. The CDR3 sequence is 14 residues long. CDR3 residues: CASSSTSARYEQYF. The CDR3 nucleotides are TGTGCCAGCAGCTCGACTAGCGCAAGGTACGAGCAGTACTTC.

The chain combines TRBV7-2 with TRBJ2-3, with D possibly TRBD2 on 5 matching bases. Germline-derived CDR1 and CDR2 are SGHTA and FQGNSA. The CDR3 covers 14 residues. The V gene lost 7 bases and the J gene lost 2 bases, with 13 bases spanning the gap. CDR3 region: CASIPRAHTDTQYF. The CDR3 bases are TGTGCCAGCATACCGCGGGCCCACACAGATACGCAGTATTTT. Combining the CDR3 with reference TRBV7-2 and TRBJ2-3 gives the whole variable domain GAGVSQSPSNKVTEKGKDVELRCDPISGHTALYWYRQSLGQGLEFLIYFQGNSAPDKSGLPSDRFSAERTGGSVSTLTIQRTQQEDSAVYLCASIPRAHTDTQYFGPGTRLTVL.

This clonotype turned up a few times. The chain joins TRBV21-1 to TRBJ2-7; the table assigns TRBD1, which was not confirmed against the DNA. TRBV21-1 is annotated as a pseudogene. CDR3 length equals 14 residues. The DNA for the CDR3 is TGTGCCAGCAGCAAAGACAGGACAAACTACGAGCAGTACTTC. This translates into CASSKDRTNYEQYF.

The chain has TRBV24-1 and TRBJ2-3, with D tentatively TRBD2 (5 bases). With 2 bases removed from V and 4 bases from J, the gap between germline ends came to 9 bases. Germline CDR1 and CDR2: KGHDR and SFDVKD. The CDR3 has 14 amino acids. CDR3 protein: CATSDWGVSDTQYF. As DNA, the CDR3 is TGTGCCACCAGTGATTGGGGAGTGTCAGATACGCAGTATTTT.

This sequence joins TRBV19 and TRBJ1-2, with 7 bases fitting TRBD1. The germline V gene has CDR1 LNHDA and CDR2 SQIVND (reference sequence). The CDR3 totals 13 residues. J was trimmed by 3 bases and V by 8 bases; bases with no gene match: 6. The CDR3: CASFQQGDYGYTF. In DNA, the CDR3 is TGTGCCAGTTTTCAGCAGGGGGACTATGGCTACACCTTC.

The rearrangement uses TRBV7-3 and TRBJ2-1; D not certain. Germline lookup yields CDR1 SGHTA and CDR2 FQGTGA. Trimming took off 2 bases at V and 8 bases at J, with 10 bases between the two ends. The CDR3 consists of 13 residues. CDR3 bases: TGTGCCAGCAGCTTATCCCCCCTGGATGAGCAGTTCTTC. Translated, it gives CASSLSPLDEQFF.

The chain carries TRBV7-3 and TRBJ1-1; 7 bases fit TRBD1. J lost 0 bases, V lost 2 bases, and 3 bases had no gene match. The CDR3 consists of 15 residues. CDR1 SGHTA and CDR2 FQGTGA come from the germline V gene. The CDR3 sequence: CASSLEGQMNTEAFF. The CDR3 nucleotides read TGTGCCAGCAGCTTAGAGGGACAGATGAACACTGAAGCTTTCTTT.

The CDR3 here is CASRRGTSGRIEQFF. The CDR3 DNA reads TGTGCCAGCAGGAGGGGGACTAGCGGGAGGATTGAGCAGTTCTTC. The V call is TRBV6-1, the J call TRBJ2-1; 15 bases line up with TRBD2. Unmatched junction bases numbered 6, after V lost 6 bases and J lost 9 bases. The CDR3 loop spans 15 amino acids. The V gene's germline CDR1 is MNHNS and CDR2 SASEGT.

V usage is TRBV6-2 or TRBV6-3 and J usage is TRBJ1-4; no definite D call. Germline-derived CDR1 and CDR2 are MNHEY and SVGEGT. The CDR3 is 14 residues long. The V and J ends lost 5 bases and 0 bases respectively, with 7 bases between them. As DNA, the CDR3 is TGTGCCAGCAGTGACGGTGCAACTAATGAAAAACTGTTTTTT. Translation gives CASSDGATNEKLFF.

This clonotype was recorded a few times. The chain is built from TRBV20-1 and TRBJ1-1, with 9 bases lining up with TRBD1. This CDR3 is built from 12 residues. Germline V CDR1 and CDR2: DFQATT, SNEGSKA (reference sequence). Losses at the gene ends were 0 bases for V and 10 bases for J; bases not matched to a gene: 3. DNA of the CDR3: TGCAGTGCTAGAGAGGGACAGGGACCAGCTTTCTTT. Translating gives CSAREGQGPAFF.

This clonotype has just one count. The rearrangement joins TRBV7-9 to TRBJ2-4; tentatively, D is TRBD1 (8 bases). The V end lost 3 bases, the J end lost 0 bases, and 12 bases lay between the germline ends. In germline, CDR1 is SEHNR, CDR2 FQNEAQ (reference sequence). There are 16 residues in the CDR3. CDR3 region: CASSFTGGVAKNIQYF. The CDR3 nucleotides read TGTGCCAGCAGCTTCACAGGGGGGGTAGCCAAAAACATTCAGTACTTC. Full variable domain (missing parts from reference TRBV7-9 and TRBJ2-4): DTGVSQNPRHKITKRGQNVTFRCDPISEHNRLYWYRQTLGQGPEFLTYFQNEAQLEKSRLLSDRFSAERPKGSFSTLEIQRTEQGDSAMYLCASSFTGGVAKNIQYFGAGTRLSVL.

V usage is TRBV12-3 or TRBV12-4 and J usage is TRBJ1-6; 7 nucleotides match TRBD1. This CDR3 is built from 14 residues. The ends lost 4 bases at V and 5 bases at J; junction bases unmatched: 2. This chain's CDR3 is CASSWTGDNSPLHF. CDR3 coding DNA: TGTGCCAGCAGTTGGACAGGTGATAATTCACCCCTCCACTTT.

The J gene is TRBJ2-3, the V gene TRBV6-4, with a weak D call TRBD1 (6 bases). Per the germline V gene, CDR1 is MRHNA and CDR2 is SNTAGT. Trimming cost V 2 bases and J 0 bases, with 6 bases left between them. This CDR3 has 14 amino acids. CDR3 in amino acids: CASSDGQSTDTQYF. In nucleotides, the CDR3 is TGTGCCAGCAGTGACGGACAGAGCACAGATACGCAGTATTTT.